The clone carrying this T cell receptor beta chain was picked up a small number of times. The target antigen is unknown. Autoimmune disease history or systemic immunosuppression disqualified patients. The sample originates from a study of OX40 agonist ivuxolimab in advanced cancers. As for the study in general: A mean age of 60 years, range about 20 to 79, was recorded, and approximately 85% were male. Study findings and constraints: On average, CD8+ T cells showed a greater number of expanded clones than CD4+. Low normalized T-cell clonal expansion was additionally recorded for some nonresponders.

Here immunoSEQ multiplex PCR was the method, and the copy in TCRdb shows in-frame clones only, minus some. The table shows around 97,000 clones, with under 85% occurring only once. Germline V gives CDR1 MNHEY, CDR2 SVGAGI. Deletions cut 7 bases from V and 3 bases from J, with 13 bases between. This CDR3 is 14 amino acids long. This receptor was obtained from an adult with an advanced solid tumor such as melanoma, head and neck, liver or kidney cancer. Material: CD4+ or CD8+ T cells sorted from blood, obtained in a trial of the OX40 agonist ivuxolimab. V usage is TRBV6-5 and J usage is TRBJ1-3, with D possibly TRBD1 on 5 matching bases. The CDR3 spells CASTTRGSGNTIYF. The CDR3 DNA is TGTGCCAGCACCACTCGGGGCAGTGGAAACACCATATATTTT.